This paragraph covers one T cell receptor beta chain sequence. Its antigen has not been determined. No much larger clone is present one base from it, and per-base qualities are unavailable. A FACSAria II was used to sort memory CD4+ T cells, defined as single viable CD3+CD4+CD8-CD45RO+ cells. CMV serostatus was determined using a Roche Elecsys assay that detects serum IgG against CMV pp150, pp28, p38 and p52. After thawing, total CD4+ T cells were enriched by positive selection with CD4 magnetic microbeads. The samples came from a separate study whose specific focus was interrogating the CD4+ T cell memory repertoire. Peripheral blood mononuclear cells were isolated and cryopreserved according to standard operating procedures, and serum was stored at -80 degrees C. CD3-PerCP (BW264/56), CD4-APC (RPA-T4), CD45RO-PE (UCHT1) and CD8-Pacific Orange (3B5) antibodies were used for staining, and non-viable cells were excluded with Sytox blue.

This sample is part of a study of memory CD4+ T cells and cytomegalovirus serostatus (dated by TCRdb to the late 2010s). Regarding the complete study: The cohort included approximately 35 healthy adults from Belgium, of whom 9 were CMV seropositive and roughly 24 were CMV seronegative. To replicate a published TCR-based CMV serostatus classifier, the study sequenced CD4+ memory TCRbeta repertoires from a Belgian cohort whose cytomegalovirus serostatus was known. The paper as a whole reports these results and caveats: Among the 164 previously reported CMV-associated TCRbeta sequences, some 67 showed up in the CD4+ memory repertoires, with each one found in between one and five individuals. A median bootstrapped AUC of 0.95 with a 95% CI of 0.76-1.00 was achieved on the Belgian cohort by the original-framework classifier. The results were read as suggesting that the CMV-associated TCR signature is, for the most part, present in the CD4+ memory repertoire. For CMV serostatus prediction, a median bootstrapped AUC of about 0.94 was reached with the original framework, and a median bootstrapped AUC of about 0.89 was reached with a US-trained random forest. Only CD4+CD45RO+ memory cells were sequenced, unlike the original study, which covered naive and memory CD4+ and CD8+ populations.

Genomic DNA was extracted from sorted cells with the Quick-DNA Microprep Kit. Amplification of TCRbeta DNA was done with the immunoSEQ hsTCRbeta kit, following the protocol from the manufacturer. TCRbeta libraries were sequenced on an Illumina MiSeq instrument. In the source study's methods: Once out-of-frame sequences had been removed, 2,200,000 or so distinct TCRbeta sequences were left, which works out to an average of about 66,813 per individual. Each individual was scored according to the count of 150 to 200 previously reported CMV-associated TCRbeta sequences and the total productive distinct TCRbeta count. A beta-binomial model was reimplemented in Python, and scikit-learn random forests with default parameters were trained on US cohort data. Classifier performance on the Belgian cohort was summarized as median AUC with percentile confidence intervals calculated over 10,000 bootstrap iterations. TCRdb holds this immuneACCESS table with in-frame rearrangements only. Some clones are missing; in checked studies, unresolved V genes explain under half, and the rest has no known cause. V, J and clone size reflect that table, while D and trimming were determined from the DNA. The table for this sample lists 25,000 to 30,000 clones; over 70% of them were counted only once. Of the sample, around 0.63% is held by the ten largest clones.

CDR1 SGHRS and CDR2 YFSETQ are derived from the germline V gene. From cysteine to phenylalanine, the CDR3 is 12 amino acids long. CDR3 DNA is the only sequence kept; it has 36 bases, read in frame from the first base. The germline ends are 12 bases apart after V is trimmed by 7 bases and J by 5 bases. The receptor's source is an adult in good health and CMV-seronegative. Sequenced sample: memory CD4+ T cells from blood. The chain uses TRBV5-1 and TRBJ2-5, with the D gene call left open. In nucleotide form, the sequence is TGCGCCAGCGGGGTGGAAGGGGAGACCCAGTACTTC. Its protein reads: CASGVEGETQYF.